Presented here are 7 T cell receptor beta chains from one specimen sequenced in a study of control samples from healthy donors and cancer patients. Profiling relied on immunoSEQ multiplex PCR, and the TCRdb table lists in-frame clones only, not all of them. The sample lists roughly 150,000 clones; 80% to 95% were seen once. Sequences were obtained from blood. All receptors derive from a woman aged 30 to 39 in good health.

The chain employs TRBV27 and TRBJ1-5, with D hard to call. Germline V gives CDR1 MNHEY, CDR2 SMNVEV (reference sequence). The CDR3 totals 15 residues. With 2 bases removed from V and 3 bases from J, the gap between germline ends came to 11 bases. CDR3 sequence (DNA): TGTGCCAGCAGTTTAAACTTACAGCACAATCAGCCCCAGCATTTT. It specifies CASSLNLQHNQPQHF.

This clone was recorded only once. The CDR3 DNA reads TGTGCCAGCTCACCAACCACCGGGGAGCTGTTTTTT. It codes for CASSPTTGELFF. The rearrangement joins TRBV18 to TRBJ2-2, with unresolved D. Germline V CDR1 and CDR2: KGHSH, LQKENI. This CDR3 region has 12 residues. Trimming left V 2 bases short and J 4 bases short, with 2 bases between.

The chain carries TRBV2 and TRBJ1-4; no definite D call. The CDR3 length is 15 residues. Trimming shortened V by 8 bases and J by 0 bases, and 13 bases separated the two germline ends. Germline CDR1 is SNHLY and CDR2 is FYNNEI. The CDR3 loop reads CASLSVSATNEKLFF. The CDR3 DNA reads as TGTGCCAGCCTTTCAGTTTCCGCAACTAATGAAAAACTGTTTTTT.

The V gene is TRBV18, the J gene TRBJ2-3; 8 nucleotides line up with TRBD1. J lost 7 bases, V lost 0 bases, and 12 bases had no gene match. The CDR3 sequence is 17 residues long. Germline V CDR1 and CDR2: KGHSH, LQKENI. This CDR3 is CASSPPSATGVRYTQYF. The CDR3 nucleotides are TGTGCCAGCTCACCACCTTCTGCGACAGGGGTGAGATATACGCAGTATTTT.

V gene TRBV29-1 combines with J gene TRBJ1-1; D is uncertain. Germline V gives CDR1 SQVTM, CDR2 ANQGSEA. V was shortened by 4 bases and J by 0 bases, with 9 bases between the two germline ends. The CDR3 has 13 amino acids. The CDR3 protein is CSVAVGLNTEAFF. CDR3 DNA: TGCAGCGTTGCTGTGGGGTTGAACACTGAAGCTTTCTTT.

This clone was seen more than once but under ten times. The V call is TRBV6-5, the J call TRBJ1-5, with 9 bases that match TRBD1. The trim removed 9 bases at V and 6 bases at J, leaving 6 bases unmatched. The germline V gene encodes CDR1 MNHEY and CDR2 SVGAGI. This CDR3 region has 13 residues. The CDR3, as DNA: TGTGCCAGTGGGGGACAGGGTCGTCAGCCCCAGCATTTT. Translation gives CASGGQGRQPQHF.

The rearrangement links TRBV9 to TRBJ2-7; 7 bases align to TRBD1. The CDR3 runs to 15 residues. Germline trimming cut 0 bases from V and 3 bases from J; bases unmatched to any gene: 6. Germline values: CDR1 SGDLS, CDR2 YYNGEE. The CDR3 DNA sequence: TGTGCCAGCAGCGTAGCTGAGAACAGGGGCTACGAGCAGTACTTC. Amino acids: CASSVAENRGYEQYF.